This TCR beta chain originates from a study of T-cell memory formation after mild COVID-19. On the study more broadly: Clusters were largely donor specific.

It was 5'RACE with constant-segment primers that produced the TCR alpha and TCR beta cDNA libraries, which carried sample barcodes and UMIs. MiXCR, applied by TCRdb to the 5' RACE reads, yields one record per CDR3 protein. The sample gives some 100,000 distinct CDR3 sequences, around 10% of which show up once; more than 35% is in the top ten. Comments on this clonotype: Its antigen is undetermined. A junction boundary mismatches the germline segment, possibly from a read error.

Findings and caveats of the study: CD4+ bias marked clones expanding day 15 to 37, unlike balanced contracting clones. The study detected some responding clones in pre-infection memory, suggesting cross-reactive memory joined.

Germline assignment: CDR1 SGHVS and CDR2 FNYEAQ. This CDR3 is 17 amino acids long. The receptor's source is a man younger than 30 who had mild COVID-19 (a few samples of this study predate the infection). Cell type and time point are not known. Source material: PBMCs or a T cell subset sorted from them (not recorded which). The rearrangement joins TRBV7-6 to TRBJ1-2; unclear D gene. DNA for the CDR3: TGTGCCATCAGCTCAATCGGACTGAAACCCTCTATGTTTGGCTACACCTTC. It specifies CAISSIGLKPSMFGYTF.